The 19 T cell receptor beta chains below all came from one sample that was sequenced in a study of post-analysis software for immune sequencing data. Study results and limitations: Patients carried roughly 5 TRBV segments more frequently than controls did, and TRBV5-6, TRBV5-1 and TRBV20-1 were among them.

The TCR beta cDNA libraries contained unique molecular identifiers. TCRdb reprocessed the PCR reads via MiXCR and lists one record per CDR3 protein. The sample carries about 460,000 distinct CDR3 sequences, 40% to 55% recorded once. The antigens of these receptors remain unknown. The sample comprised blood. These receptors were obtained from a girl between 5 and 17 years old with multiple sclerosis.

Ten or more counts support this clonotype. The chain couples TRBV5-1 to TRBJ2-7, with no clear D. Germline V lookup: CDR1 SGHRS, CDR2 YFSETQ. V was cut by 0 bases and J by 2 bases, with 9 bases left in between. This CDR3 is 14 amino acids long. This CDR3 reads CASSLAGQPYEQYF. In DNA, the CDR3 is TGCGCCAGCAGCTTGGCGGGCCAACCCTACGAGCAGTACTTC.

A few counts support this clonotype. The CDR3 region has the DNA TGCGCCAGCAGCGTGGACCTTAGCTCCTACAATGAGCAGTTCTTC. Its translation is CASSVDLSSYNEQFF. The genes are TRBV5-1 and TRBJ2-1; the D is unclear. Trimming stripped 4 bases from V and 0 bases from J, with 11 bases between. From germline, CDR1 is SGHRS and CDR2 YFSETQ. CDR3 size: 15 residues.

With regard to this clonotype: At one boundary the junction diverges from the germline segment, which might be a read error. The chain employs TRBV10-3 and TRBJ2-3; D call uncertain. CDR3 size: 12 residues. Germline values: CDR1 ENHRY, CDR2 SYGVKD. CDR3 DNA: TGTGTCATCAGCCAGTGGGCAGATACGCAGTATTTT. Translated, it gives CVISQWADTQYF.

The chain is built from TRBV20-1 and TRBJ2-3; D perhaps matches TRBD2 (6 bases). Germline CDR1 DFQATT, CDR2 SNEGSKA (reference sequence). The CDR3 sequence is 12 residues long. The ends were cut back, 6 bases at V and 3 bases at J, with 10 bases in the middle. The CDR3 DNA sequence: TGCAGTGCAACCGGGACTACAGATACGCAGTATTTT. Amino acids: CSATGTTDTQYF.

The chain is built from TRBV27 and TRBJ2-7; D ambiguous. CDR3 length: 13 amino acids. Germline V CDR1 and CDR2: MNHEY, SMNVEV (reference sequence). Trimming shortened V by 6 bases and J by 3 bases, and 12 bases separated the two germline ends. The CDR3 nucleotides are TGTGCCAGCAGGAGAGGACCATACTACGAGCAGTACTTC. This sequence encodes CASRRGPYYEQYF.

The chain couples TRBV5-1 to TRBJ1-2, with 10 bases fitting TRBD1. CDR1 and CDR2 from the germline V gene are SGHRS and YFSETQ. The CDR3 loop spans 17 amino acids. The J segment lost 3 bases and the V segment lost 3 bases, leaving 11 bases of the junction unmatched. CDR3: CASSSQTGGEFHYGYTF. The CDR3 DNA sequence: TGCGCCAGCAGCTCCCAGACAGGGGGCGAATTTCACTATGGCTACACCTTC.

The chain has TRBV4-2 and TRBJ2-4; D assignment may be TRBD1 or TRBD2 (5 bases each). This CDR3 comprises 15 residues. Per the germline V gene, CDR1 is LGHNA and CDR2 is YNFKEQ. V dropped 3 bases and J dropped 4 bases, with 13 bases sitting between them. CDR3 DNA sequence: TGTGCCAGCAGCCACACCGGGACCCAGAAAAACATTCAGTACTTC. Its protein is CASSHTGTQKNIQYF.

The chain is built from TRBV28 and TRBJ2-7, with TRBD2 matching 10 bases. The assigned J gene may be wrong: the sequence end matches TRBJ2-5 better. Germline CDR1 reads MDHEN; CDR2 reads SYDVKM. There are 18 residues in the CDR3. CDR3 amino acids: CASSHTTWLAGVLGTQYF. The CDR3 nucleotides are TGTGCCAGCAGCCACACCACGTGGCTAGCGGGAGTTCTAGGGACCCAGTACTTC.

A few counts support this clonotype. The chain has TRBV4-1 and TRBJ2-4; TRBD2 agrees at 11 bases. This CDR3 contains 16 residues. In germline, CDR1 is MGHRA, CDR2 YSYEKL. V shed 0 bases and J 13 bases; nucleotides not matched to a gene: 11. CDR3 sequence reads: CASSQDVAGGLFLQYF. CDR3 nucleotides: TGCGCCAGCAGCCAAGATGTAGCGGGAGGGCTTTTTCTGCAGTACTTC.

This chain connects TRBV4-3 to TRBJ1-4, with a tentative D call TRBD1 (5 bases). Germline CDR1 reads LGHNA; CDR2 reads YSLEER. There are 14 residues in the CDR3. V was clipped by 6 bases and J by 7 bases, with 15 bases between them. CDR3 region: CASRKEQGGEKLFF. For the CDR3, the DNA is TGCGCCAGCAGGAAGGAGCAGGGAGGTGAAAAACTGTTTTTT.

The rearrangement links TRBV5-1 to TRBJ2-1; 12 nucleotides match TRBD2. This CDR3 is 16 amino acids long. Germline CDR1 SGHRS, CDR2 YFSETQ. Germline trimming cut 4 bases from V and 4 bases from J; bases unmatched to any gene: 6. DNA for the CDR3: TGCGCCAGCAGCCCCAGGACTAGCGGGATGTACAATGAGCAGTTCTTC. Its translation: CASSPRTSGMYNEQFF.

CDR3 nucleotide sequence: TGCGCCAGCAGCTTTAGCGGGAGTGGGCAGTTCTTC. It translates to CASSFSGSGQFF. J is TRBJ2-1 and V is TRBV5-1; 9 nucleotides match TRBD2. The V segment lost 2 bases and the J segment 12 bases; nucleotides outside the gene matches: 3. Per the germline V gene, CDR1 is SGHRS and CDR2 is YFSETQ. The CDR3 sequence is 12 residues long.

This clonotype appeared a few times. This sequence joins TRBV7-4 and TRBJ1-5; D is possibly TRBD1 (5 bases). The V and J ends lost 9 bases and 4 bases respectively, with 25 bases between them. The CDR3 is 17 residues long. Per germline, CDR1 SGHVT and CDR2 SQSDAQ. The CDR3, as DNA: TGTGCCAGTTCACGACGAACGGACACAAGTAGGAATCAGCCCCAGCATTTT. This codes for CASSRRTDTSRNQPQHF.

The CDR3 is CASSDWGTGVAEQFF. Written as DNA, the CDR3 is TGTGCCAGCAGTGACTGGGGAACAGGGGTGGCTGAGCAGTTCTTC. V and J are TRBV6-4 and TRBJ2-1; TRBD1 matches at 7 bases. V was pared by 1 base and J by 9 bases, with 9 bases of the junction left unmatched. The germline V gene encodes CDR1 MRHNA and CDR2 SNTAGT. CDR3 length: 15 residues.

This clonotype was detected only a few times. The chain recombines TRBV7-2 with TRBJ2-5; D is perhaps TRBD1 or TRBD2 (6 bases each). Between the trimmed V and J ends, which lost 4 bases and 7 bases, there was a span of 13 bases. CDR3 length: 13 residues. CDR1 is SGHTA and CDR2 is FQGNSA in the germline V gene. The CDR3 spells CASSSDRRVTQYF. The CDR3 DNA reads TGTGCCAGCAGCTCCGACAGGAGGGTGACCCAGTACTTC.

This chain links TRBV30 with TRBJ2-5; TRBD1 is a possible D gene (6 bases). The DNA end is a closer match to TRBJ2-7, so the J assignment may be wrong. Germline V gene lookup returns CDR1 GTSNPN and CDR2 SVGIG (reference sequence). The CDR3 contains 13 residues. DNA of the CDR3: TGTGCCTGGAGTTCCGACAGGACCTACGAGCAGTACTTC. This sequence encodes CAWSSDRTYEQYF.

The rearrangement joins TRBV28 to TRBJ1-1; weak D call: TRBD1 (6 bases). Germline-derived CDR1 and CDR2 are MDHEN and SYDVKM. CDR3 length: 15 amino acids. Trimming removed 7 bases from V and 1 base from J, with 16 bases in between. The CDR3 spells CASTVPGTKNTEAFF. The CDR3 region has the DNA TGTGCCAGCACAGTACCCGGGACAAAGAACACTGAAGCTTTCTTT.

The chain couples TRBV14 to TRBJ1-1; D is perhaps TRBD1 (5 bases). V lost 2 bases and J 11 bases, leaving 12 bases between the germline ends. The V gene's germline CDR1 is SGHDN and CDR2 FVKESK. The CDR3 has 12 amino acids. CDR3 DNA sequence: TGTGCCAGCAGCCAACGGGCAGGGAGCGCTTTCTTT. Translated: CASSQRAGSAFF.

This chain links TRBV6-2 or TRBV6-3 with TRBJ2-7, with a possible D match to TRBD1 (6 bases). Germline V gene lookup returns CDR1 MNHEY and CDR2 SVGEGT. With 6 bases removed from V and 7 bases from J, the gap between germline ends came to 16 bases. The CDR3 totals 13 residues. The CDR3 nucleotides read TGTGCCAGCAGCCGATTCTCCGGGACAGAGCAGTACTTC. Protein sequence: CASSRFSGTEQYF.